Following are 4 T cell receptor beta chains from one sample sequenced in a study of blood T cell repertoires in COVID-19. Some clones are missing from TCRdb's copy, which holds only in-frame ones; the method was immunoSEQ multiplex PCR. The data show about 140,000 clones, with approximately 88% seen just once and under 12% held by the top ten. Sequencing used peripheral blood. The receptor source for this set is a man between 60 and 75 years old with active or convalescent COVID-19.

The chain employs TRBV5-1 and TRBJ1-4; possibly TRBD1 for D (6 bases). This CDR3 has 15 residues. The V and J ends lost 0 bases and 8 bases respectively, with 14 bases between them. Germline lookup yields CDR1 SGHRS and CDR2 YFSETQ. This CDR3 reads CASSLESRGTEKLFF. The CDR3 DNA reads as TGCGCCAGCAGCTTGGAATCCAGGGGTACGGAAAAACTGTTTTTT.

The V call is TRBV28, the J call TRBJ2-7; D is unresolved. The CDR3 extends over 13 amino acids. V dropped 7 bases and J dropped 5 bases, with 15 bases sitting between them. Germline CDR1 MDHEN, CDR2 SYDVKM. The CDR3 DNA follows: TGTGCCAGCAACGGCCCCAGCGTCCACGAGCAGTACTTC. Encoded protein: CASNGPSVHEQYF.

The chain recombines TRBV5-5 with TRBJ2-7, with 9 bases matching TRBD1. CDR3 length: 16 amino acids. V was pared by 4 bases and J by 3 bases, with 11 bases of the junction left unmatched. Looked up from germline, CDR1 is SGHKS and CDR2 is YYEKEE (reference sequence). CDR3 residues: CASSRGPGQGVYEQYF. The DNA of the CDR3 is TGTGCCAGCAGCCGGGGCCCGGGACAGGGAGTCTACGAGCAGTACTTC.

The J gene is TRBJ2-1, the V gene TRBV25-1; 8 positions match TRBD2. The CDR3 covers 14 residues. Germline V gene lookup returns CDR1 MGHDK and CDR2 SYGVNS. V was clipped by 6 bases and J by 7 bases; unmatched bases: 8. The CDR3 loop is CASSRSGSINEQFF. The DNA for the CDR3 is TGTGCCAGCAGCAGGAGCGGGAGTATAAATGAGCAGTTCTTC.